This TCR beta chain was recovered during a study of T cells in Graves' hyperthyroidism and ophthalmopathy (dated by TCRdb to about 2019). For the study in its entirety: Peripheral blood was collected at initial diagnosis, before any treatment. Following sampling, methimazole starting at 30 mg daily was given to hyperthyroidism patients, and high-dose intravenous methylprednisolone was given to ophthalmopathy patients. The paper reports TCR Vbeta CDR3 sequencing of some 140 peripheral blood samples: some 44 ophthalmopathy, about 75 hyperthyroidism and approximately 17 progressor patients. TCR V-J signatures able to tell the groups apart were searched for in a discovery cohort of 95 to 100 patients, of whom more than 40 had Graves' ophthalmopathy and roughly 58 had stable Graves' hyperthyroidism. For training and testing, the 95 to 100 patients in the discovery cohort were randomly divided in a 7:3 ratio. Whether ophthalmopathy could be predicted prospectively was tested in an independent validation cohort made up of 18 hyperthyroidism patients plus 17 patients who later progressed to ophthalmopathy. Thyroid tissue and blood T-cell repertoires from six Graves' hyperthyroidism patients were also compared in the study. Paper-wide results and their limitations: In validation, progression to ophthalmopathy was predicted by the model with more than 65% sensitivity and 72.22% specificity, a median of approximately 6.5 months before onset. Ophthalmopathy was separated from stable hyperthyroidism by a 13 V-J signature model, with over 85% sensitivity and roughly 84% specificity obtained in cross-validation and 80%/75% obtained in testing. Most expanded thyroid clonotypes (frequency above 0.001) were also found in blood, which suggests that blood repertoires may mirror thyroid immune responses. No statistical method was used to fix the sample size in advance, and group allocation was not hidden from the investigators.

Moderately to severely active disease, a Clinical Activity Score of at least 3, a NOSPECS grade of at least 4, and a duration under 3 months were present in ophthalmopathy patients. Exclusion was applied to patients with uncontrolled infections, other autoimmune diseases, pregnancy or lactation. Diagnoses were based on clinical symptoms, serum thyroxine and TRAb, thyroid ultrasound and orbital computed tomography. Ficoll-Paque density gradient centrifugation was used to isolate PBMCs from about 10 ml of fresh peripheral blood. Total RNA was extracted with Trizol reagent, and quality was checked on an Agilent 2100 Bioanalyzer. The TCR beta CDR3 regions were amplified from the RNA transcripts. A first-round RT-PCR of the TCR CDR3 used the HTBI primer set with the Qiagen OneStep RT-PCR kit. Libraries were constructed in a second round of multiplex PCR, after which size selection and purification were carried out. Sequencing of the libraries was done on an Illumina HiSeq2000 using paired-end 100 bp reads. The study's processing was this. SOAPnuke was used to process the raw data, removing reads that contained adapters or uncalled bases, had a mean Phred below 15, or lacked an exact match to the constant primer or identifier. High-quality paired reads were merged with COPE v1.2.5, and unique nucleotide sequences were defined as clonotypes. MiTCR v1.1 was used to align the clonotypes against IMGT TRBV, TRBD and TRBJ reference segments. The analysis was restricted to V-J combinations with a frequency above 0.0001, which together covered around 99% of the repertoires. A TCS score was defined as the ratio between F50 (clonal expansion) and ExV (chaos), using BLOSUM62-based TCRdist between CDR3 peptides within each V-J. Welch's t-statistics and random forest reduced roughly 500 V-J features to under 15, which were used in a naive Bayes classifier (R e1071). TCRdb took the public reads, trimmed them with fastp at Q25, ran MiXCR for clone calling and kept in-frame beta chains. Identical CDR3 protein sequences are pooled into one entry, listed with their most common genes and DNA. The V and J calls and clone size are TCRdb's, not the authors'. The sample data list hundreds of thousands of distinct CDR3 sequences, and about 20% of these were observed just once. The top ten constitute about 50% of the sample.

This clonotype was seen a few times. The antigen it recognizes is unknown. There are no base qualities to consult, and no much larger clone falls within one base. The CDR3 numbers 15 residues from cysteine through phenylalanine. Only CDR3 DNA is held: 45 bases, read in frame from base 1. Trimming leaves V shorter by 3 bases and J shorter by 2 bases, with the junction holding 10 bases beyond the gene matches. Looking up the germline V gene yields CDR1 SQVTM and CDR2 ANQGSEA. Sequencing input: blood. The sequence derives from a man aged 40-50 years with Graves' ophthalmopathy. Recombination connected TRBV29-1 to TRBJ2-7; 7 bases in between match TRBD2. The CDR3 region reads CSVEVAGALTYEQYF. The DNA sequence is given as TGCAGCGTTGAGGTGGCGGGAGCCCTCACCTACGAGCAGTACTTC.